The present T cell receptor (beta chain) was sequenced within a study of T cell responses to AZD1222 COVID-19 vaccine. Data came from immunoSEQ multiplex PCR; TCRdb stores just in-frame clones and leaves some out. This sample yields some 74,000 clones, of which nearly 90% are seen a single time; roughly 1.2% belongs to the top ten. The germline gives CDR1 MNHEY, CDR2 SVGEGT. V lost 2 bases and J lost 0; bases outside the gene matches: 12. CDR3 length equals 19 residues. The chain couples TRBV6-2 or TRBV6-3 to TRBJ2-3, with 9 bases lining up with TRBD2. This TCR derives from an adult who received the AZD1222 COVID-19 vaccine. The input for sequencing was peripheral blood, taken 28 days after the second AZD1222 dose. CDR3 loop: CASSYPQAEAGGSTDTQYF. DNA of the CDR3: TGTGCCAGCAGTTACCCCCAGGCGGAAGCGGGAGGTAGCACAGATACGCAGTATTTT.